This record concerns one T cell receptor beta chain sequence. Its antigen is not known. Other DNA sequences in the sample encode the same CDR3. This CDR3 is built from 13 residues. V was pared by 6 bases and J by 5 bases, with 2 bases of the junction left unmatched. These data are taken from a study of Ad26.COV2.S vaccination and SARS-CoV-2 variants. Study-level results: A substantial breadth of spike-specific CD8+ and CD4+ T cell responses after vaccination has been reported. Vaccinees and placebo recipients showed similar non-spike TCR breadth.

TCRdb keeps only in-frame clones here, not all; method: immunoSEQ multiplex PCR. The sample includes about 350,000 clones, 90% to 95% of them seen just once. The source was peripheral blood, collected after recovery from COVID-19. The chain is built from TRBV12-3 or TRBV12-4 and TRBJ1-5; 9 bases fit TRBD1. The clonotype originates from a human donor who had recovered from COVID-19. The CDR3, as DNA: TGTGCCAGCAGCCGACAGGGGGATCAGCCCCAGCATTTT. Translation gives CASSRQGDQPQHF.